The 24 T cell receptor beta chains listed next were all sequenced from one sample in a study of neurological immune-mediated disorders (dated by TCRdb to about 2019). Libraries were built with 5' RACE. Instrument used: Illumina HiSeq 2500. The public reads were reprocessed in TCRdb via fastp at Q25 and MiXCR, keeping in-frame beta chains. Every CDR3 protein is listed once, alongside the most common genes and DNA of its rows. The sample records about 79,000 distinct CDR3 sequences, 13% to 15% of which are singletons. 6% to 7% of the sample rests with the top ten. The source material was PBMCs. The receptors here all came from a woman aged 45-65 years in good health.

This clonotype showed up many times. At one end, the junction sequence differs from germline, possibly due to a read error. The J gene is TRBJ2-7, the V gene TRBV15; D is possibly TRBD1 (5 bases). Germline loops: CDR1 LNHNV, CDR2 YYDKDF (reference sequence). This CDR3 has 17 amino acids. DNA for the CDR3: TGTGACACCAGCTCCGACTTTGACAGCCACCTTCCCTACGAGCAGTACTTC. Protein sequence: CDTSSDFDSHLPYEQYF.

This clonotype was detected many times. J is TRBJ2-7 and V is TRBV20-1; D possibly corresponds to TRBD1 (5 bases). This CDR3 has 11 residues. The germline V and J ends were trimmed by 0 bases and 6 bases, with 6 bases remaining between them. CDR1 DFQATT and CDR2 SNEGSKA come from the germline V gene (reference sequence). CDR3 protein: CSARDRVEQYF. The CDR3 DNA sequence: TGCAGTGCTAGAGACAGGGTCGAGCAGTACTTC.

This clonotype was seen ten or more times. This chain uses TRBV24-1 with TRBJ1-3; D call uncertain. The CDR3 contains 20 residues. CDR1 is KGHDR, CDR2 SFDVKD, per germline. Trimming removed 5 bases at V and 4 bases at J, with 29 bases between. This CDR3 reads CATSGYKIPPAWPQGNTIYF. The CDR3 DNA sequence: TGTGCCACCAGTGGCTACAAGATCCCACCCGCCTGGCCCCAAGGAAACACCATATATTTT.

This clonotype was found many times. V is TRBV27 and J is TRBJ2-1; TRBD2 might be the D (7 bases). This CDR3 region has 19 residues. Trimming removed 3 bases at V and 2 bases at J, with 23 bases between. Germline CDR1 and CDR2: MNHEY and SMNVEV (reference sequence). This CDR3 is CASSFRATGRASPYNEQFF. CDR3 sequence (DNA): TGTGCCAGCAGTTTCCGCGCCACAGGGAGGGCTAGCCCCTACAATGAGCAGTTCTTC.

This clonotype was seen repeatedly, ten times or more. This chain uses TRBV2 with TRBJ2-2; D assignment may be TRBD1 or TRBD2 (5 bases each). V was pared by 2 bases and J by 4 bases, with 11 bases between. The CDR3 totals 15 residues. Germline V lookup: CDR1 SNHLY, CDR2 FYNNEI. CDR3 residues: CASSEYGGSTGELFF. The CDR3 bases are TGTGCCAGCAGTGAATATGGGGGTAGCACCGGGGAGCTGTTTTTT.

This clonotype was observed at least ten times. The chain recombines TRBV20-1 with TRBJ2-2; maybe TRBD2 (6 bases). The CDR3 covers 12 residues. Germline V gene data show CDR1 as DFQATT and CDR2 as SNEGSKA (reference sequence). The V gene lost 7 bases and the J gene lost 7 bases, with 13 bases spanning the gap. Written as DNA, the CDR3 is TGCAGTGGGGGGGTTCTTAACGGGGAGCTGTTTTTT. Protein product: CSGGVLNGELFF.

At least ten counts were recorded for this clonotype. DNA for the CDR3: TGCGCCAGCAGCTTAATCCGCTCTTTAGATACGCAGTATTTT. Its translation is CASSLIRSLDTQYF. The chain couples TRBV5-1 to TRBJ2-3; D not resolved. The CDR3 extends over 14 amino acids. Per the germline V gene, CDR1 is SGHRS and CDR2 is YFSETQ. Trimming removed 2 bases from V and 5 bases from J, with 12 bases in between.

This clonotype has at least ten counts. V is TRBV5-1 and J is TRBJ2-6, with 7 bases lining up with TRBD1. This CDR3 has 16 amino acids. The V segment lost 4 bases and the J segment 2 bases; nucleotides outside the gene matches: 6. Germline CDR1 reads SGHRS; CDR2 reads YFSETQ. The CDR3 DNA sequence: TGCGCCAGCAGCGCCTCGACAGGGACTGGGGCCAACGTCCTGACTTTC. This gives the protein CASSASTGTGANVLTF.

This chain uses TRBV5-1 with TRBJ1-6; possible D gene TRBD1, 5 bases. Per germline, CDR1 SGHRS and CDR2 YFSETQ. The ends were cut back, 0 bases at V and 14 bases at J, with 15 bases in the middle. This CDR3 is 14 amino acids long. Here the CDR3 reads CASSLDENGRALHF. The CDR3 bases are TGCGCCAGCAGCTTGGATGAAAACGGCAGGGCCCTCCACTTT.

This clonotype was counted at least ten times. The chain carries TRBV28 and TRBJ2-4; weak D call: TRBD1 (5 bases). The germline CDR1 and CDR2 sequences are MDHEN and SYDVKM. V dropped 2 bases and J dropped 0 bases, with 14 bases sitting between them. This CDR3 comprises 17 residues. CDR3 amino acids: CASSLRGQTLAKNIQYF. The CDR3 DNA follows: TGTGCCAGCAGTTTAAGGGGCCAAACACTAGCCAAAAACATTCAGTACTTC.

Turning to this clonotype: No conserved phenylalanine or tryptophan is present at the end of the CDR3, so a read error is the likely explanation. The chain combines TRBV20-1 with TRBJ1-1; D not certain. Trimming cost V 2 bases and J 1 base, with 11 bases left between them. The CDR3 is made up of 14 amino acids. Germline CDR1 is DFQATT and CDR2 is SNEGSKA (reference sequence). The CDR3 loop is CSARRGQANTEAFL. In DNA form, the CDR3 reads TGCAGTGCTAGACGGGGTCAAGCGAACACTGAAGCTTTCCTT.

This clonotype was observed many times. The chain joins TRBV7-8 to TRBJ2-3; 9 bases align to TRBD1. CDR1 is SGHVS, CDR2 FQNEAQ, per germline. V shed 5 bases and J 5 bases; nucleotides not matched to a gene: 8. CDR3 length equals 15 residues. DNA of the CDR3: TGTGCCAGCAGCCTTGAGGGACAGGGCGTAGATACGCAGTATTTT. Protein product: CASSLEGQGVDTQYF.

This clonotype was detected many times. The chain recombines TRBV5-1 with TRBJ2-1, with 14 bases matching TRBD2. Per the germline V gene, CDR1 is SGHRS and CDR2 is YFSETQ. The CDR3 runs 16 residues. Trimming removed 4 bases from V and 7 bases from J; junction bases left unmatched: 7. CDR3 in amino acids: CASSPGLAGGQNEQFF. The CDR3, as DNA: TGCGCCAGCAGCCCAGGACTAGCGGGGGGCCAGAATGAGCAGTTCTTC.

The table lists this clonotype with a few counts. The chain combines TRBV7-8 with TRBJ2-5; TRBD1 aligns across 7 bases. CDR1 and CDR2 (germline): SGHVS, FQNEAQ. The CDR3 contains 15 residues. J gave up 5 bases and V 2 bases, and 8 bases lay outside the gene matches. Written as DNA, the CDR3 is TGTGCCAGCAGCTTATCGACGGACAGGAGGGAGACCCAGTACTTC. Translated: CASSLSTDRRETQYF.

This clonotype appeared many times. V and J are TRBV5-8 and TRBJ1-1; the D is unclear. V gave up 0 bases and J gave up 3 bases, with 9 bases separating them. The CDR3 consists of 14 residues. Germline-derived CDR1 and CDR2 are SGHTS and YDEGEE. In nucleotides, the CDR3 is TGTGCCAGCAGCTTGGGGGATGGGGACACTGAAGCTTTCTTT. It encodes CASSLGDGDTEAFF. Based on the CDR3 plus reference TRBV5-8 and TRBJ1-1, the full variable domain is EAGVTQSPTHLIKTRGQQATLRCSPISGHTSVYWYQQALGLGLQFLLWYDEGEERNRGNFPPRFSGRQFPNYSSELNVNALELEDSALYLCASSLGDGDTEAFFGQGTRLTVV.

This clonotype was counted ten times or more. This rearrangement joins TRBV6-6 to TRBJ2-7; TRBD2 might be the D (5 bases). V shed 5 bases and J shed 2 bases, with 13 bases lying between them. CDR1 and CDR2 (germline): MNHNY, SVGAGI (reference sequence). The CDR3 is 14 amino acids. Written as DNA, the CDR3 is TGTGCCAGCAGTGAGCGGACTGACCCCTACGAGCAGTACTTC. The encoded protein is CASSERTDPYEQYF.

The chain joins TRBV7-9 to TRBJ2-7; a weak D match, TRBD2 (6 bases). Looked up from germline, CDR1 is SEHNR and CDR2 is FQNEAQ (reference sequence). The CDR3 extends over 17 amino acids. Trimming took 1 base from V and 0 from J, leaving 16 bases between them. The CDR3 here is CASSLVGGRGGSYEQYF. The CDR3 DNA reads as TGTGCCAGCAGCTTAGTGGGAGGCCGTGGGGGCTCCTACGAGCAGTACTTC. The full variable domain, in which reference TRBV7-9 and TRBJ2-7 provide the parts outside the CDR3, is DTGVSQNPRHKITKRGQNVTFRCDPISEHNRLYWYRQTLGQGPEFLTYFQNEAQLEKSRLLSDRFSAERPKGSFSTLEIQRTEQGDSAMYLCASSLVGGRGGSYEQYFGPGTRLTVT.

This clonotype was detected ten times or more. The chain recombines TRBV7-2 with TRBJ2-2, with no clear D. Germline CDR1 is SGHTA and CDR2 is FQGNSA. The CDR3 is 12 residues long. V lost 1 base and J lost 7, with 4 bases in between. As DNA, the CDR3 is TGTGCCAGCAGCTTAGGCGTCGGGGAGCTGTTTTTT. Translation: CASSLGVGELFF. The variable domain in full, completed from reference TRBV7-2 and TRBJ2-2, reads GAGVSQSPSNKVTEKGKDVELRCDPISGHTALYWYRQSLGQGLEFLIYFQGNSAPDKSGLPSDRFSAERTGGSVSTLTIQRTQQEDSAVYLCASSLGVGELFFGEGSRLTVL.

This clonotype was recorded at least ten times. The chain employs TRBV10-3 and TRBJ1-1; 8 nucleotides align to TRBD1. Trimming cost V 4 bases and J 3 bases; bases outside gene matches: 4. The V gene's germline CDR1 is ENHRY and CDR2 SYGVKD. CDR3 size: 14 residues. CDR3 region: CAISVTGDYTEAFF. Here the CDR3 DNA reads TGTGCCATCAGTGTGACAGGGGATTACACTGAAGCTTTCTTT.

This clonotype was recorded at least ten times. This rearrangement joins TRBV10-3 to TRBJ2-3, with a weak D call TRBD2 (5 bases). Germline CDR1 ENHRY, CDR2 SYGVKD. Trimming removed 1 base at V and 0 bases at J, with 14 bases between. The CDR3 covers 17 residues. CDR3: CAISELRSGTSTDTQYF. The CDR3 DNA reads TGTGCCATCAGTGAGTTGCGGAGCGGTACTAGCACAGATACGCAGTATTTT.

V is TRBV20-1 and J is TRBJ2-7; 15 bases line up with TRBD2. The CDR3 covers 17 residues. Trimming removed 6 bases from V and 6 bases from J; junction bases left unmatched: 15. Germline CDR1 and CDR2: DFQATT and SNEGSKA (reference sequence). CDR3 loop: CSAITGTSGRTLSEQYF. The CDR3 DNA is TGCAGTGCCATAACCGGGACTAGCGGGAGGACTTTAAGCGAGCAGTACTTC.

This rearrangement joins TRBV10-3 to TRBJ2-3; 10 bases align to TRBD2. The CDR3 consists of 23 residues. The junction had 25 bases not matched to a gene; V was cut back by 2 bases and J by 2 bases. CDR1 and CDR2 (germline): ENHRY, SYGVKD. The CDR3 loop reads CAISEPSGPLAGESWDVTDTQYF. In DNA, the CDR3 is TGTGCCATCAGTGAGCCGAGCGGACCGCTAGCGGGAGAGTCGTGGGATGTCACAGATACGCAGTATTTT.

This clonotype has at least ten counts. The gene calls are TRBV20-1 and TRBJ2-4; D is possibly TRBD1 or TRBD2 (5 bases each). From germline, CDR1 is DFQATT and CDR2 SNEGSKA (reference sequence). The CDR3 runs to 12 residues. Trimming pared 7 bases from V and 7 bases from J, leaving 14 bases between. The CDR3 reads CSGVGARNIQYF. As DNA, the CDR3 is TGCAGTGGTGTCGGGGCCAGGAACATTCAGTACTTC.

This clonotype was seen at least ten times. This rearrangement joins TRBV29-1 to TRBJ2-1; D not certain. CDR1 is SQVTM and CDR2 is ANQGSEA in the germline V gene. There are 12 residues in the CDR3. V lost 8 bases and J 5 bases, leaving 13 bases between the germline ends. CDR3 sequence: CSSHRPDNEQFF. The CDR3 coding sequence is TGCAGCAGCCACAGACCCGACAATGAGCAGTTCTTC.